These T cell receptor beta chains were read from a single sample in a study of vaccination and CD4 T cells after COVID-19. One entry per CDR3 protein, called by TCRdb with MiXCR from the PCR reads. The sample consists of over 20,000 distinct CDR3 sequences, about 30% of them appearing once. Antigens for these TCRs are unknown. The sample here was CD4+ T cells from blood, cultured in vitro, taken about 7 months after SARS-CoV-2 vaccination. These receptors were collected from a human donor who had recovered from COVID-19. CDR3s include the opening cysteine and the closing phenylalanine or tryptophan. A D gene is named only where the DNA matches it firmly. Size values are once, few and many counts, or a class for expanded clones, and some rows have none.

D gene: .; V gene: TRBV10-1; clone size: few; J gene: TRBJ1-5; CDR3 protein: CASSEGVAGQGGNQPQHF; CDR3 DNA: TGCGCCAGCAGTGAAGGAGTAGCGGGGCAAGGGGGCAATCAGCCCCAGCATTTT
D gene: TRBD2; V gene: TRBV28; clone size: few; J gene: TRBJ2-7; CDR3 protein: CASSSSGRLPYEQYF; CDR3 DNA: TGTGCCAGCAGTTCTAGCGGGAGGTTGCCCTACGAGCAGTACTTC
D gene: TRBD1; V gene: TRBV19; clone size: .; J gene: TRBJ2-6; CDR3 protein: CAAGQGSSGANVLTF; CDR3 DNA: TGTGCCGCCGGACAGGGGAGCTCTGGGGCCAACGTCCTGACTTTC
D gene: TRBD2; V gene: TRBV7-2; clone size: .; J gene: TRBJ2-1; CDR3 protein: CASRWTPGLGSEQFF; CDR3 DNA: TGTGCCAGCAGATGGACTCCGGGACTAGGCAGTGAGCAGTTCTTC
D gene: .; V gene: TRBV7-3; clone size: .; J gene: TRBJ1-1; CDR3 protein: CASSQTGNTEAFF; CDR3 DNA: TGTGCCAGCAGCCAAACGGGGAACACTGAAGCTTTCTTT
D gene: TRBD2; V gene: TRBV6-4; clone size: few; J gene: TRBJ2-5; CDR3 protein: CASSYHKTSGFQETQYF; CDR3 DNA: TGTGCCAGCAGTTATCATAAGACTAGCGGGTTCCAAGAGACCCAGTACTTC
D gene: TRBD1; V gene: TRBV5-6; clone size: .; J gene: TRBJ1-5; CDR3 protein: CASSRRGQRNQPQHF; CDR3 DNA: TGTGCCAGCAGCCGGAGGGGACAGCGCAATCAGCCCCAGCATTTT
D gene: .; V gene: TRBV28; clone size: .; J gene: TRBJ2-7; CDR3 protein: CASSSPRTSSSYEQYF; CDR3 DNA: TGTGCCAGCAGTTCCCCTCGCACCTCGAGCTCCTACGAGCAGTACTTC
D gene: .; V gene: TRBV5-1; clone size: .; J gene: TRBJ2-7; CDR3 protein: CASSLRAALYEQYF; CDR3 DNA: TGCGCCAGCAGCTTGCGTGCGGCACTCTACGAGCAGTACTTC
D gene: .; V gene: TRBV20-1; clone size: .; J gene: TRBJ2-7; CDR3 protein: CSATMTKLSSYEQYF; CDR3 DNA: TGCAGTGCTACCATGACAAAACTCAGCTCCTACGAGCAGTACTTC
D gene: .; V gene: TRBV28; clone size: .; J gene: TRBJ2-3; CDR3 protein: CASSRVAIRDTQYF; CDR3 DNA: TGTGCCAGCAGCCGGGTCGCCATTAGGGATACGCAGTATTTT
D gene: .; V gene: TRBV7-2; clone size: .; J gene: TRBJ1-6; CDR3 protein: CASSPSGTNSPLHF; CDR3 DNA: TGTGCCAGCAGCCCTTCGGGGACAAATTCACCCCTCCACTTT
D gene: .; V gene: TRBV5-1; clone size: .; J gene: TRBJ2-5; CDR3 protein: CASSSLGLSVGDQYF; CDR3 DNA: TGCGCCAGCAGCTCCCTGGGACTTTCAGTGGGGGACCAGTACTTC
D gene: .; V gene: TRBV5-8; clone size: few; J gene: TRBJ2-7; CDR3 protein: CASSWGWGTLTYEQYF; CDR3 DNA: TGTGCCAGCAGCTGGGGGTGGGGGACCCTGACCTACGAGCAGTACTTC
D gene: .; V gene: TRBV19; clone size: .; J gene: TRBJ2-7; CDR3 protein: CASSMSVGSYEQYF; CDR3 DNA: TGTGCCAGTAGTATGTCGGTAGGGAGCTACGAGCAGTACTTC
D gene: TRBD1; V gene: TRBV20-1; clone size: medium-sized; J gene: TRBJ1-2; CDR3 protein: CSASGTGVKGYTF; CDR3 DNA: TGCAGTGCTAGTGGGACAGGGGTTAAGGGCTACACCTTC
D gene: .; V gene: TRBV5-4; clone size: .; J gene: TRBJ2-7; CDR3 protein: CASGGDWLNEQYF; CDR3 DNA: TGTGCCAGCGGAGGGGACTGGCTAAACGAGCAGTACTTC
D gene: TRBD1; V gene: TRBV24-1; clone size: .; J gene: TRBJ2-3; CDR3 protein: CASQGVTDTQYF; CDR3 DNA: TGTGCCAGCCAGGGGGTCACAGATACGCAGTATTTT
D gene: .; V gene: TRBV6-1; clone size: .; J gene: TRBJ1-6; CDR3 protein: CASSEVQSGSNSPLHF; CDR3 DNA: TGTGCCAGCAGTGAAGTACAGTCAGGGAGCAATTCACCCCTCCACTTT
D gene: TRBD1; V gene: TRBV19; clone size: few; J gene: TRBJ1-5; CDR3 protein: CASSTRTGDGNQPQHF; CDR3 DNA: TGTGCCAGTAGTACCCGGACAGGGGACGGCAATCAGCCCCAGCATTTT
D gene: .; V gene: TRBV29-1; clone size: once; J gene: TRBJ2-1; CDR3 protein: CSVSLDSNYNEQFF; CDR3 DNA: TGCAGCGTCTCGTTAGACTCAAACTACAATGAGCAGTTCTTC
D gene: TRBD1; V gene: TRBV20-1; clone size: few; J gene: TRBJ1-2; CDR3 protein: CSARDPGGTSYGYTF; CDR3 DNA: TGCAGTGCTAGAGATCCAGGGGGGACCTCCTATGGCTACACCTTC
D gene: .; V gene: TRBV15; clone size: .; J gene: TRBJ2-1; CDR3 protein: CATSKRGRYNEQFF; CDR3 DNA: TGTGCCACCAGCAAAAGGGGAAGGTACAATGAGCAGTTCTTC
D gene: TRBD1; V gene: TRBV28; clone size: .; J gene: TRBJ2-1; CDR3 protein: CASRPPGQGRNEQFF; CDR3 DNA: TGTGCCAGCAGACCGCCGGGACAGGGGCGAAATGAGCAGTTCTTC
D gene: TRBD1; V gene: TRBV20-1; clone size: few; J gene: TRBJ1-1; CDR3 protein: CSASLAEATQGASEAFF; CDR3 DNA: TGCAGTGCTAGTCTTGCGGAGGCTACGCAGGGGGCGTCTGAAGCTTTCTTT
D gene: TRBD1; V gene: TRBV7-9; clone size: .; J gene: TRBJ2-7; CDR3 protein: CASRGQGAKGEQYF; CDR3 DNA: TGTGCCAGCAGGGGACAGGGGGCGAAGGGCGAGCAGTACTTC
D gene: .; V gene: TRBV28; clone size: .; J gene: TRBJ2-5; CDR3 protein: CASSFSQETQYF; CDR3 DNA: TGTGCCAGCAGTTTCTCCCAAGAGACCCAGTACTTC
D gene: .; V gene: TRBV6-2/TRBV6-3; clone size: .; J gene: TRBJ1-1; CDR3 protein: CASSYSGNEAFF; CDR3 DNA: TGTGCCAGCAGTTACTCGGGCAATGAAGCTTTCTTT